Listed below are T cell receptor beta chains from one sample, sequenced in a study. TCRdb re-analysed the 5' RACE reads in MiXCR, keeping a single row per CDR3 protein. Found here are nearly 55,000 distinct CDR3 sequences, roughly 22% of them singletons; the top ten hold 3.2%. Sequencing was done on a sample of tumor-infiltrating naive CD4+ T cells sorted from the breast tumor. The receptor set was obtained from a female donor with breast cancer. Each CDR3 is given with its conserved first and last residue. The D gene is left open where the match is weak. Not every row has a clone size; where given, it reads once, few, many or a size class.

15,.,few,TRBV27,TRBJ2-5,CASRRERGGGKTQYF,TGTGCCAGCAGGAGAGAGAGGGGAGGAGGAAAGACCCAGTACTTC
13,TRBD1,few,TRBV19,TRBJ1-2,CASWDRGPYGYTF,TGTGCCAGCTGGGACAGGGGACCGTATGGCTACACCTTC
16,.,medium-sized,TRBV5-1,TRBJ2-7,CASSLAAITNSYEQYF,TGCGCCAGCAGCTTGGCCGCAATCACCAACTCCTACGAGCAGTACTTC
13,.,.,TRBV5-1,TRBJ2-7,CASSLNSEYEQYF,TGCGCCAGCAGCTTGAACAGCGAATACGAGCAGTACTTC
14,TRBD2,.,TRBV20-1,TRBJ2-5,CSVKLAGYQETQYF,TGCAGTGTAAAACTAGCGGGGTACCAAGAGACCCAGTACTTC
14,.,.,TRBV5-1,TRBJ1-6,CASSLGTYNSPLHF,TGCGCCAGCAGCCTCGGAACCTATAATTCACCCCTCCACTTT
14,.,.,TRBV2,TRBJ1-5,CASSRLNSNQPQHF,TGTGCCAGCAGCCGCCTGAATAGCAATCAGCCCCAGCATTTT
14,.,.,TRBV7-9,TRBJ1-4,CASSLLPGNEKLFF,TGTGCCAGCAGCTTGCTTCCCGGGAATGAAAAACTGTTTTTT
14,.,.,TRBV4-1,TRBJ1-5,CASSQEGGNQPQHF,TGCGCCAGCAGCCAAGAAGGGGGGAATCAGCCCCAGCATTTT
12,TRBD1,.,TRBV5-1,TRBJ2-7,CAISQGAHAQYF,TGCGCCATCAGCCAGGGGGCCCACGCGCAGTACTTC
15,.,.,TRBV6-2/TRBV6-3,TRBJ2-2,CASRSGTVNTGELFF,TGTGCCAGCAGGTCCGGGACGGTAAACACCGGGGAGCTGTTTTTT
15,.,few,TRBV6-5,TRBJ1-1,CASSYSSVPGAEAFF,TGTGCCAGCAGTTACTCGAGTGTGCCTGGGGCTGAAGCTTTCTTT
15,.,.,TRBV5-6,TRBJ2-3,CASSLTGRITDTQYF,TGTGCCAGCAGCTTGACAGGGAGGATCACAGATACGCAGTATTTT
14,.,.,TRBV2,TRBJ2-1,CASRHRLLGAFPFF,TGTGCCAGCAGGCACCGCTTGCTGGGGGCGTTTCCGTTCTTC
14,TRBD1,few,TRBV5-1,TRBJ1-1,CASGQGQTNTEAFF,TGCGCCAGCGGACAGGGACAGACGAACACTGAAGCTTTCTTT
14,.,.,TRBV6-1,TRBJ2-3,CASSTGRATDTQYF,TGTGCCAGCAGCACAGGGAGGGCCACAGATACGCAGTATTTT
14,TRBD1,.,TRBV2,TRBJ2-7,CASSYRGHSYEQYF,TGTGCCAGCAGTTACAGGGGGCACTCCTACGAGCAGTACTTC
12,.,many,TRBV28,TRBJ1-2,CASSSDTYGYTF,TGTGCCAGCAGCTCGGACACCTATGGCTACACCTTC
13,TRBD1,few,TRBV4-2,TRBJ1-2,CASSSGTGVGYTF,TGTGCCAGCAGCTCCGGGACAGGGGTCGGCTACACCTTC
14,.,.,TRBV29-1,TRBJ2-3,CSVGRLASTDTQYF,TGCAGCGTTGGTCGTCTAGCGTCAACAGATACGCAGTATTTT
15,TRBD2,.,TRBV27,TRBJ2-7,CASRTGLATSYEQYF,TGTGCCAGCAGAACGGGACTAGCGACCTCCTACGAGCAGTACTTC
14,.,few,TRBV7-9,TRBJ2-1,CASSLPAVEGEQFF,TGTGCCAGCAGCCTCCCGGCGGTTGAGGGTGAGCAGTTCTTC
15,TRBD1,.,TRBV5-6,TRBJ2-7,CASSSRQGAIYEQYF,TGTGCCAGCAGCTCTCGACAGGGGGCAATATACGAGCAGTACTTC
12,.,once,TRBV12-3/TRBV12-4,TRBJ1-3,CASTLQGNTIYF,TGTGCCAGCACCTTACAGGGAAACACCATATATTTT
14,TRBD1,few,TRBV12-3/TRBV12-4,TRBJ2-3,CASSRDRVTDTQYF,TGTGCCAGCAGCCGGGACAGGGTGACAGATACGCAGTATTTT
15,TRBD2,.,TRBV5-1,TRBJ2-7,CASSLVASGRGEQYF,TGCGCCAGCAGCTTGGTGGCTAGCGGGAGAGGCGAGCAGTACTTC
13,TRBD1,.,TRBV10-1,TRBJ1-5,CASSMTGHQPQHF,TGCGCCAGCAGTATGACAGGGCATCAGCCCCAGCATTTT
11,.,few,TRBV24-1,TRBJ2-7,CATSNAYEQYF,TGTGCCACCAGTAACGCCTACGAGCAGTACTTC
15,TRBD1,few,TRBV6-5,TRBJ2-7,CASSYSTTGRAEQYF,TGTGCCAGCAGTTACTCGACGACAGGGCGGGCCGAGCAGTACTTC
13,.,.,TRBV5-1,TRBJ2-5,CASSATGGETQYF,TGCGCCAGCAGCGCGACGGGTGGGGAGACCCAGTACTTC
15,.,.,TRBV7-9,TRBJ1-6,CASSSPDTYNSLLHF,TGTGCCAGCAGCTCACCGGACACATATAATTCACTCCTCCACTTT
15,.,.,TRBV18,TRBJ1-3,CASSPVASSGNTIYF,TGTGCCAGCTCACCTGTTGCAAGCTCTGGAAACACCATATATTTT
15,TRBD2,few,TRBV11-2,TRBJ2-5,CASSHLAGGKETQYF,TGTGCCAGCAGCCACCTGGCGGGAGGGAAAGAGACCCAGTACTTC
14,TRBD2,few,TRBV2,TRBJ2-7,CASSGEGPALEQYF,TGTGCCAGCAGTGGGGAGGGTCCGGCCCTCGAGCAGTACTTC
15,.,.,TRBV7-6,TRBJ1-3,CASSAGRHSGNTIYF,TGTGCCAGCAGCGCCGGACGGCACTCTGGAAACACCATATATTTT
15,.,many,TRBV6-5,TRBJ2-1,CATTGQSTREVEQFF,TGTGCCACTACCGGACAATCGACAAGGGAAGTGGAGCAGTTCTTC
13,.,.,TRBV11-2,TRBJ2-1,CASSLGFSGEQFF,TGTGCCAGCAGCTTAGGCTTTTCGGGGGAGCAGTTCTTC
13,.,.,TRBV5-1,TRBJ2-1,CASSLAEQYEQFF,TGCGCCAGCAGCCTTGCCGAGCAATATGAGCAGTTCTTC
13,.,few,TRBV7-2,TRBJ1-1,CASSGAGNTEAFF,TGTGCCAGCAGCGGTGCAGGGAACACTGAAGCTTTCTTT
14,TRBD1,few,TRBV7-2,TRBJ1-6,CASSRTGVGSPLHF,TGTGCCAGCAGTCGGACAGGGGTGGGATCACCCCTCCACTTT